The rows below give T cell receptor beta chains drawn from one sample of a study of CD8 T cells in ankylosing spondylitis. TCRdb fed the 5' RACE reads into MiXCR, producing one record per CDR3 protein. The profile shows some 700,000 distinct CDR3 sequences, around 19% of them singletons. Sequenced sample: blood, either unsorted or a sorted T cell fraction (not recorded which). The receptor source for this set is a male donor with ankylosing spondylitis. The conserved cysteine and the conserved F or W are not part of the CDR3 here.

length: 11
J: TRBJ2-2
V: TRBV4-1
CDR3: ASSQRVNGELF

length: 16
J: TRBJ2-1
V: TRBV5-4
CDR3: ASSLGTSGKASYNEQF

length: 14
J: TRBJ1-3
V: TRBV20-1
CDR3: SARAPGQGPENTIY

length: 13
J: TRBJ2-7
V: TRBV4-3
CDR3: ASSQDWDGHYEQY

length: 13
J: TRBJ2-5
V: TRBV5-5
CDR3: ASSLGVRPGETQY

length: 12
J: TRBJ1-2
V: TRBV25-1
CDR3: ASSDYGTAYGYT

length: 14
J: TRBJ2-2
V: TRBV20-1
CDR3: SARLAGNVRTGELF

length: 11
J: TRBJ2-7
V: TRBV5-1
CDR3: ASSLSPGHEQY

length: 12
J: TRBJ1-5
V: TRBV6-2/TRBV6-3
CDR3: ASRISGSNQPQH

length: 10
J: TRBJ1-1
V: TRBV29-1
CDR3: SVEENGTEAF

length: 12
J: TRBJ2-7
V: TRBV20-1
CDR3: SARAASGGYEQY

length: 12
J: TRBJ2-2
V: TRBV4-1
CDR3: ASSQVMHTGELF

length: 13
J: TRBJ1-2
V: TRBV9
CDR3: ASSPRTGGINGYT

length: 14
J: TRBJ2-5
V: TRBV28
CDR3: ASGLLDRDEGETQY

length: 11
J: TRBJ1-5
V: TRBV29-1
CDR3: SVSSQGVQPQH

length: 13
J: TRBJ2-7
V: TRBV7-6
CDR3: ASSPYSGSSYEQY

length: 14
J: TRBJ2-7
V: TRBV20-1
CDR3: CAEDYSGVLSYEQY

length: 12
J: TRBJ2-7
V: TRBV3-1
CDR3: ASSQPGAGGEQY